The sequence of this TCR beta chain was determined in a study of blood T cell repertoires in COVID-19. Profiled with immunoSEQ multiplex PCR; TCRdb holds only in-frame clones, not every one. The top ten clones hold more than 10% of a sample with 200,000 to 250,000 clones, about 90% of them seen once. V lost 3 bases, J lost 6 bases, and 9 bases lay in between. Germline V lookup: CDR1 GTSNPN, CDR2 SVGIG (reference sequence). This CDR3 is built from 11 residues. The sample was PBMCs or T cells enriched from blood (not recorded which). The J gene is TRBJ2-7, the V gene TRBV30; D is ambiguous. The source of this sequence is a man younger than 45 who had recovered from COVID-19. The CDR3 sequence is CAWSVRVEQYF. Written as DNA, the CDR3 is TGTGCCTGGAGCGTCCGGGTCGAGCAGTACTTC.